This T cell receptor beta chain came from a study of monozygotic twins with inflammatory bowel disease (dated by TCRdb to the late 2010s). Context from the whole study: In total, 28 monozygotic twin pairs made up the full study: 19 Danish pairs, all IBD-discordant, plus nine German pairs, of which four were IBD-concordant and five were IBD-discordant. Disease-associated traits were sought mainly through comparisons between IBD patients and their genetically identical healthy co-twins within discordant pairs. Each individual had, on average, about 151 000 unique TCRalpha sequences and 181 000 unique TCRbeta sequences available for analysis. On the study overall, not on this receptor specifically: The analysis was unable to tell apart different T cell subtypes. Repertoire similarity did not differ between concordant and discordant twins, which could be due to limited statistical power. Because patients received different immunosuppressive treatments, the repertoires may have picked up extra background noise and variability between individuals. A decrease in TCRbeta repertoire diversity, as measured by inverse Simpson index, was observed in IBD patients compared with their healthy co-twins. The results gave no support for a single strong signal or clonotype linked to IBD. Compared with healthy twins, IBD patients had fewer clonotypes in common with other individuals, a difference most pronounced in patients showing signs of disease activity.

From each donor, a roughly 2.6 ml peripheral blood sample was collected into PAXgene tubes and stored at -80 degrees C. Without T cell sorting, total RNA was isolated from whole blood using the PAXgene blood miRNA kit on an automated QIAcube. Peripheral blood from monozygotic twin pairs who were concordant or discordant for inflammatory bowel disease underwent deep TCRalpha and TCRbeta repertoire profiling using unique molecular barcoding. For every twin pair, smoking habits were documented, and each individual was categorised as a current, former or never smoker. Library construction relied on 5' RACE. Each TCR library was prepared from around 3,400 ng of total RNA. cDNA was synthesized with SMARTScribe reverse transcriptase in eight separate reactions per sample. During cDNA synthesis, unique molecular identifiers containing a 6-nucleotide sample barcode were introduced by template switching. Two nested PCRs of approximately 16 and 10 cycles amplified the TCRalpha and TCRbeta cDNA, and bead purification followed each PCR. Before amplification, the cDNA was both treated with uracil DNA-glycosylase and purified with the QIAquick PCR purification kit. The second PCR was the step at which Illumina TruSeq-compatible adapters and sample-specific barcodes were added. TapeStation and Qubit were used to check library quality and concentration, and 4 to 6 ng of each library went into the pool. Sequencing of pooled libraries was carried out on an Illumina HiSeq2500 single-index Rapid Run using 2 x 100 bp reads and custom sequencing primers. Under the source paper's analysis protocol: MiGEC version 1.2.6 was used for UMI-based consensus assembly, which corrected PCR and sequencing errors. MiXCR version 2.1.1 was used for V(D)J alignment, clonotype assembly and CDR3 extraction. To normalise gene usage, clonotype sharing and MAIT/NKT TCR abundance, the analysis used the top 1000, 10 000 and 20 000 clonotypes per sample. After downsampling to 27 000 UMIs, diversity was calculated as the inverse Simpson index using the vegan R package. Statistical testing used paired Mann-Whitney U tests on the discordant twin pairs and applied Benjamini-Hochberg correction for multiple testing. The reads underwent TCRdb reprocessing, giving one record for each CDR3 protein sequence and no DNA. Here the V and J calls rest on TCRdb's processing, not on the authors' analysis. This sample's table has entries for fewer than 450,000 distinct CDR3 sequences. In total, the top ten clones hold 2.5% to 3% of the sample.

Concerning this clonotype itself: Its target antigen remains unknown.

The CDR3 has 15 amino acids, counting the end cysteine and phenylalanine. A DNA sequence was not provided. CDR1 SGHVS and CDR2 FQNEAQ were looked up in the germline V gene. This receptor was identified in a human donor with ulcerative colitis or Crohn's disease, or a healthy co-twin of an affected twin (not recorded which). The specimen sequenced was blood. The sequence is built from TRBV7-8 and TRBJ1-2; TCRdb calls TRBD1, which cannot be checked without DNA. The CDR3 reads CASSLSDRGSYGYTF.